This entry lists 24 T cell receptor beta chains sequenced from one sample in a study of blood T cell repertoires in COVID-19. The data were produced by immunoSEQ multiplex PCR, yet TCRdb's version contains in-frame clones alone and is incomplete. The repertoire includes about 88,000 clones, roughly 84% of them detected once, and just under 3% sits in the top ten. Input material: peripheral blood. These TCRs come from an elderly woman with acute or convalescent COVID-19.

The chain joins TRBV5-4 to TRBJ1-6; TRBD1 matches 9 bases. The germline CDR1 and CDR2 sequences are SGHNT and YYREEE (reference sequence). The CDR3 contains 16 residues. After removal of 4 bases from V and 6 bases from J, the junction contained 8 bases not matched to a gene. The CDR3 DNA sequence: TGTGCCAGCAGCCCGCGGACAGGGGTCGGTAATTCACCCCTCCACTTT. Translated: CASSPRTGVGNSPLHF.

This clone appeared a few times. The chain has TRBV7-3 and TRBJ2-2; 8 bases match TRBD2. CDR1 and CDR2 from the germline V gene are SGHTA and FQGTGA. The CDR3 runs to 15 residues. The trim removed 5 bases at V and 5 bases at J, leaving 7 bases unmatched. The DNA of the CDR3 is TGTGCCAGCAGCCTGGGACTAGTTTGGACCGGGGAGCTGTTTTTT. Amino acid sequence: CASSLGLVWTGELFF.

CDR3 DNA: TGTGCTAGTGGTTTGGTGTTAAAGAACTTGAACACTGAAGCTTTCTTT. It encodes CASGLVLKNLNTEAFF. The rearrangement uses TRBV12-5 and TRBJ1-1; D unclear. The CDR3 has 16 amino acids. From germline, CDR1 is LGHNT and CDR2 FRNRAP. Trimming cost V 0 bases and J 0 bases, with 11 bases left between them.

The rearrangement links TRBV9 to TRBJ2-5, with 11 bases that match TRBD1. CDR1 is SGDLS, CDR2 YYNGEE, per germline. J lost 5 bases, V lost 0 bases, and 3 bases had no gene match. The CDR3 runs to 15 residues. CDR3 nucleotide sequence: TGTGCCAGCAGCGTAGGGACAGGGGGCGGGGAGACCCAGTACTTC. It is translated as CASSVGTGGGETQYF.

The chain couples TRBV18 to TRBJ1-2, with TRBD1 matching 9 bases. The trim removed 4 bases at V and 2 bases at J, leaving 17 bases unmatched. This CDR3 region has 19 residues. CDR1 is KGHSH, CDR2 LQKENI, per germline. In DNA, the CDR3 is TGTGCCAGCTCACTCCTGGGACAGGGCAACGCCCTGCTCAACTATGGCTACACCTTC. Its protein is CASSLLGQGNALLNYGYTF.

V and J are TRBV6-5 and TRBJ2-2; TRBD2 aligns across 10 bases. This CDR3 contains 14 residues. V lost 4 bases and J lost 7; bases outside the gene matches: 3. Germline values: CDR1 MNHEY, CDR2 SVGAGI. The CDR3 DNA reads as TGTGCCAGCAGTTTACTAGCGGGAAACGGGGAGCTGTTTTTT. It encodes CASSLLAGNGELFF.

The chain links TRBV18 to TRBJ1-3; no clear D gene. Trimming removed 6 bases at V and 7 bases at J, with 16 bases between. Germline lookup yields CDR1 KGHSH and CDR2 LQKENI. This CDR3 contains 14 residues. This CDR3 reads CASSLNGQSNTIYF. CDR3 nucleotides: TGTGCCAGCTCCCTGAATGGGCAGTCGAACACCATATATTTT.

This clone occurred once. The CDR3 region has the DNA TGTGCCAGCAGGGAGATCGGACAGGGCAATCAGCCCCAGCATTTT. Protein: CASREIGQGNQPQHF. This chain joins TRBV27 and TRBJ1-5, with TRBD1 matching over 7 bases. The CDR3 totals 15 residues. J was trimmed by 2 bases and V by 6 bases; bases with no gene match: 7. Per germline, CDR1 MNHEY and CDR2 SMNVEV (reference sequence).

The chain is built from TRBV6-5 and TRBJ1-3; D perhaps matches TRBD1 (5 bases). The CDR3 runs to 14 residues. The germline V and J ends were trimmed by 6 bases and 4 bases, with 13 bases remaining between them. Germline V lookup: CDR1 MNHEY, CDR2 SVGAGI. The CDR3 DNA is TGTGCCAGCAGGAAACAGGAGAGGGGAAACACCATATATTTT. Translated: CASRKQERGNTIYF.

The J gene is TRBJ1-1, the V gene TRBV13; D not resolved. Germline CDR1 is PRHDT and CDR2 is FYEKMQ (reference sequence). The CDR3 is made up of 12 amino acids. V was pared by 1 base and J by 9 bases, with 9 bases between. The CDR3 loop reads CASSLVTAQAFF. CDR3 nucleotide sequence: TGTGCCAGCAGCTTAGTAACAGCACAAGCTTTCTTT.

The chain combines TRBV7-9 with TRBJ1-1; weak D call: TRBD1 (5 bases). The length of the CDR3 is 13 residues. V lost 4 bases and J lost 10, with 16 bases in between. Per germline, CDR1 SEHNR and CDR2 FQNEAQ (reference sequence). CDR3 coding DNA: TGTGCCAGCAGCTCCACGGAGGGGCCCCGAGCTTTCTTT. Protein sequence: CASSSTEGPRAFF.

V usage is TRBV20-1 and J usage is TRBJ2-3; 11 bases match TRBD2. The CDR3 extends over 16 amino acids. CDR1 is DFQATT and CDR2 is SNEGSKA in the germline V gene (reference sequence). V lost 3 bases to trimming and J lost 11 bases; unmatched junction nucleotides: 16. The CDR3, as DNA: TGCAGTGCTAGTCAGCGTCCTAGCGGGAGGTTTGCGTTGCAGTATTTT. This codes for CSASQRPSGRFALQYF.

The chain recombines TRBV4-2 with TRBJ2-1; 10 bases map to TRBD1. The germline V gene encodes CDR1 LGHNA and CDR2 YNFKEQ. This CDR3 is built from 15 residues. V gave up 0 bases and J gave up 6 bases; unmatched junction bases: 2. DNA of the CDR3: TGTGCCAGCAGCCAAGACGGGACAGGGGCCAATGAGCAGTTCTTC. Translated, it gives CASSQDGTGANEQFF.

The gene calls are TRBV21-1 and TRBJ2-3; the table's D call of TRBD1 was not tested on the DNA. TRBV21-1 is designated a pseudogene. This CDR3 contains 17 residues. CDR3 nucleotides: TGTGCCAGCAGCCACACAGGGGACAGGGGGGAGGCAGATACGCAGTATTTT. Its translation: CASSHTGDRGEADTQYF.

The chain recombines TRBV6-2 or TRBV6-3 with TRBJ2-5, with TRBD2 identical over 14 bases. The CDR3 runs 16 residues. Germline loops: CDR1 MNHEY, CDR2 SVGEGT. V gave up 6 bases and J gave up 3 bases; unmatched junction bases: 6. DNA of the CDR3: TGTGCCAGCAGCCGACGACTAGCGGGGGGGGAAGAGACCCAGTACTTC. Its protein is CASSRRLAGGEETQYF.

The chain uses TRBV28 and TRBJ1-1, with TRBD1 identical over 7 bases. The CDR3 length is 19 residues. Germline V gene data show CDR1 as MDHEN and CDR2 as SYDVKM. V shed 4 bases and J 4 bases; nucleotides not matched to a gene: 21. The CDR3, as DNA: TGTGCCAGCAGTTCCCCGACAGGGTGGTTTGACCCAGCTCTCACTGAAGCTTTCTTT. Its protein is CASSSPTGWFDPALTEAFF.

The J gene is TRBJ2-7, the V gene TRBV6-2 or TRBV6-3; 9 bases align to TRBD1. This CDR3 spans 14 amino acids. Germline lookup yields CDR1 MNHEY and CDR2 SVGEGT. The V segment lost 1 base and the J segment 4 bases; nucleotides outside the gene matches: 2. In nucleotides, the CDR3 is TGTGCCAGCAGTTACTTACAGGGGGCATACGAGCAGTACTTC. It yields the protein CASSYLQGAYEQYF.

This clone is a singleton in its sample. The J gene is TRBJ2-2, the V gene TRBV5-6, with a tentative D call TRBD1 (6 bases). This CDR3 is 15 amino acids long. Trimming stripped 7 bases from V and 4 bases from J, with 17 bases between. CDR1 SGHDT and CDR2 YYEEEE come from the germline V gene. The CDR3 coding sequence is TGTGCCAGCGCATTCAGGGGACCGGGCACCGGGGAGCTGTTTTTT. Protein product: CASAFRGPGTGELFF.

The chain joins TRBV6-5 to TRBJ1-5; D is perhaps TRBD1 (6 bases). Germline V CDR1 and CDR2: MNHEY, SVGAGI. Trimming took 6 bases from V and 0 from J, leaving 12 bases between them. CDR3 length: 15 residues. The CDR3 reads CASSPSRGSNQPQHF. Here the CDR3 DNA reads TGTGCCAGCAGCCCGAGCAGGGGTAGCAATCAGCCCCAGCATTTT.

The chain has TRBV3-1 (or the pseudogene TRBV3-2) and TRBJ1-5; D is ambiguous. Germline lookup yields CDR1 LGHDT and CDR2 YNNKEL (reference sequence). Trimming took 0 bases from V and 2 from J, leaving 11 bases between them. The CDR3 length is 16 residues. The CDR3 DNA reads TGTGCCAGCAGCCAAGACTCGGGTGTGGGCAATCAGCCCCAGCATTTT. It yields the protein CASSQDSGVGNQPQHF.

The CDR3 reads CASSTTGASLYNEQFF. In DNA, the CDR3 is TGTGCCAGTAGTACCACAGGGGCTTCACTCTACAATGAGCAGTTCTTC. The V gene is TRBV19, the J gene TRBJ2-1; TRBD1 aligns across 7 bases. The CDR3 runs 16 residues. V was pared by 4 bases and J by 3 bases, with 9 bases of the junction left unmatched. Germline CDR1 reads LNHDA; CDR2 reads SQIVND (reference sequence).

This clone was observed many times. This rearrangement joins TRBV4-3 to TRBJ2-2, with a weak D call TRBD2 (5 bases). V was pared by 0 bases and J by 4 bases, with 9 bases between. This CDR3 contains 15 residues. Germline-derived CDR1 and CDR2 are LGHNA and YSLEER. DNA of the CDR3: TGCGCCAGCAGCCAAGATACGAGGGCCACCGGGGAGCTGTTTTTT. Its protein is CASSQDTRATGELFF.

The CDR3 here is CSVEGTASYEQYF. DNA of the CDR3: TGCAGCGTTGAAGGGACTGCTTCCTACGAGCAGTACTTC. The gene calls are TRBV29-1 and TRBJ2-7; TRBD2 might be the D (5 bases). The CDR3 loop spans 13 amino acids. Trimming stripped 1 base from V and 1 base from J, with 8 bases between. Germline V CDR1 and CDR2: SQVTM, ANQGSEA.

The chain carries TRBV12-3 or TRBV12-4 and TRBJ2-1, with unresolved D. The CDR3 extends over 11 amino acids. V was shortened by 6 bases and J by 10 bases, with 10 bases between the two germline ends. This chain's CDR3 is CASSKVEEQFF. Here the CDR3 DNA reads TGTGCCAGCAGCAAGGTGGAGGAGCAGTTCTTC.